The T cell receptor (beta chain) described here comes from a study of T cells in Graves' hyperthyroidism and ophthalmopathy. Across the study: Pretreatment peripheral blood was obtained at initial diagnosis.

The germline V and J ends were trimmed by 9 bases and 6 bases, with 21 bases remaining between them. The CDR3 has 15 residues. Germline CDR1 is SNHLY and CDR2 is FYNNEI. Using RNA transcripts as the source, TCR beta CDR3 regions were amplified. The HTBI set primed first-round TCR CDR3 RT-PCR. TCRdb passed the multiplex PCR reads through MiXCR, listing each CDR3 protein once. The sample lists 400,000 to 550,000 distinct CDR3 sequences; approximately 15% were seen once. A lack of ophthalmopathy progression within 18 months defined stable Graves' hyperthyroidism. Diagnosis of hyperthyroidism was new in patients aged 18 to 65, and its duration was under 2 months. Source material for PBMCs was 10 ml fresh peripheral blood. This clonotype was found many times.

V and J are TRBV2 and TRBJ2-1, with D possibly TRBD2 on 6 matching bases. The specimen sequenced was blood. This TCR derives from a young woman with Graves' hyperthyroidism. The CDR3: CASDPLASMANEQFF. The CDR3 DNA follows: TGTGCCAGTGACCCACTAGCAAGTATGGCCAATGAGCAGTTCTTC.